A single sample is the source of the 4 T cell receptor beta chains below, sequenced in a study of T cell responses to AZD1222 COVID-19 vaccine. Sequencing was performed with immunoSEQ multiplex PCR; in TCRdb, only in-frame clones are kept and a portion is missing. The repertoire holds around 100,000 clones, with about nine tenths as singletons. Specimen: peripheral blood, collected on day 0 of AZD1222 vaccination. Receptors originate from an adult in good health.

The chain is built from TRBV5-3 and TRBJ2-1, with 9 positions matching TRBD2. TRBV5-3 is an ORF; its function is uncertain. The CDR3 consists of 14 residues. With 7 bases clipped from V and 5 bases from J, the junction kept 7 bases outside the gene matches. The CDR3 DNA is TGTGCCAGAGTAAGCGGGAGGATAAACAATGAGCAGTTCTTC. Translating it yields CARVSGRINNEQFF.

V and J are TRBV25-1 and TRBJ2-2; the match to TRBD1 covers 7 bases. In germline, CDR1 is MGHDK, CDR2 SYGVNS. Unmatched junction bases numbered 6, after V lost 4 bases and J lost 1 base. The CDR3 consists of 16 residues. The CDR3 nucleotides are TGTGCCAGCAGTGCATCCGGGACAGAGAACACCGGGGAGCTGTTTTTT. It yields the protein CASSASGTENTGELFF.

The rearrangement joins TRBV27 to TRBJ1-5, with D perhaps TRBD1 (5 bases). CDR3 length equals 13 residues. Germline assignment: CDR1 MNHEY and CDR2 SMNVEV (reference sequence). The germline V and J ends were trimmed by 2 bases and 8 bases, with 10 bases remaining between them. CDR3 amino acids: CASSLTGAEPQHF. The CDR3 coding sequence is TGTGCCAGCAGTTTAACAGGTGCAGAGCCCCAGCATTTT.

The chain employs TRBV11-2 and TRBJ1-2; tentative D call: TRBD1 (5 bases). V lost 3 bases and J 3 bases, leaving 17 bases between the germline ends. The CDR3 runs to 16 residues. Germline CDR1 reads SGHAT; CDR2 reads FQNNGV. CDR3 nucleotides: TGTGCCAGCAGCTTCGGCCGGACGGGGGAACACTATGGCTACACCTTC. This gives the protein CASSFGRTGEHYGYTF. The entire variable domain, with the rest obtained from reference TRBV11-2 and TRBJ1-2, is as follows: EAGVAQSPRYKIIEKRQSVAFWCNPISGHATLYWYQQILGQGPKLLIQFQNNGVVDDSQLPKDRFSAERLKGVDSTLKIQPAKLEDSAVYLCASSFGRTGEHYGYTFGSGTRLTVV.